The 13 T cell receptor beta chains below were found in one sample sequenced in a study of blood T cell repertoires in COVID-19. The assay was immunoSEQ multiplex PCR, and TCRdb's table has in-frame clones only and misses some. The sample consists of 150,000 to 200,000 clones, 80% to 90% of them appearing once. Sample: peripheral blood. These receptors were collected from a middle-aged man with active or convalescent COVID-19.

J is TRBJ1-1 and V is TRBV13; no clear D. Germline assignment: CDR1 PRHDT and CDR2 FYEKMQ (reference sequence). Trimming pared 2 bases from V and 0 bases from J, leaving 4 bases between. There are 13 residues in the CDR3. CDR3 sequence (DNA): TGTGCCAGCAGCTTACGAGTGAACACTGAAGCTTTCTTT. Encoded protein: CASSLRVNTEAFF.

The DNA of the CDR3 is TGTGCCAGCAGTGCCTTGGGGGGACTAGCAAGGGATACGCAGTATTTT. Protein product: CASSALGGLARDTQYF. V usage is TRBV6-4 and J usage is TRBJ2-3, with 9 bases that match TRBD2. J lost 6 bases, V lost 4 bases, and 11 bases had no gene match. The CDR3 is 16 amino acids. From germline, CDR1 is MRHNA and CDR2 SNTAGT.

The count of this clone is one. The genes are TRBV5-5 and TRBJ1-2, with D hard to call. V was pared by 0 bases and J by 2 bases, with 14 bases between. Germline assignment: CDR1 SGHKS and CDR2 YYEKEE (reference sequence). This CDR3 region has 16 residues. The CDR3: CASSLVTGMSNYGYTF. The CDR3 region has the DNA TGTGCCAGCAGCTTGGTCACCGGGATGTCAAACTATGGCTACACCTTC.

The gene calls are TRBV5-1 and TRBJ2-5; D call uncertain. V was clipped by 4 bases and J by 5 bases, with 12 bases between them. Looked up from germline, CDR1 is SGHRS and CDR2 is YFSETQ. CDR3 length equals 13 residues. For the CDR3, the DNA is TGCGCCAGCAGCACACCTACGACTGAGACCCAGTACTTC. The encoded protein is CASSTPTTETQYF.

The chain links TRBV2 to TRBJ1-2, with TRBD1 as a possible D gene (5 bases). The CDR3 runs 11 residues. CDR1 SNHLY and CDR2 FYNNEI come from the germline V gene. With 10 bases removed from V and 6 bases from J, the gap between germline ends came to 12 bases. This CDR3 is CATYRRNGYTF. The CDR3 DNA sequence: TGTGCCACTTACAGGAGAAATGGCTACACCTTC.

The V and J genes are TRBV11-1 and TRBJ1-4; D not certain. The CDR3 spans 15 residues. CDR1 is SGHAT and CDR2 is FQDESV in the germline V gene (reference sequence). V was pared by 1 base and J by 6 bases, with 12 bases between. CDR3 loop: CASSLGLRGDEKLFF. The DNA for the CDR3 is TGTGCCAGCAGCTTAGGGTTACGAGGAGATGAAAAACTGTTTTTT.

The chain couples TRBV11-2 to TRBJ2-1, with TRBD2 matching 14 bases. CDR3 size: 17 residues. The trim removed 3 bases at V and 7 bases at J, leaving 8 bases unmatched. The germline gives CDR1 SGHAT, CDR2 FQNNGV. CDR3 nucleotide sequence: TGTGCCAGCAGCTTGAGACTAGCGGGGGGGCTGTATAATGAGCAGTTCTTC. Translation gives CASSLRLAGGLYNEQFF.

The CDR3 nucleotides are TGTGCCAGCAGCATAGGGACAGGGGTCACAGATACGCAGTATTTT. Translation: CASSIGTGVTDTQYF. The rearrangement links TRBV2 to TRBJ2-3; 10 nucleotides align to TRBD1. The CDR3 has 15 amino acids. Germline CDR1 SNHLY, CDR2 FYNNEI. After removal of 6 bases from V and 2 bases from J, the junction contained 5 bases not matched to a gene.

The chain is built from TRBV10-3 and TRBJ2-3; maybe TRBD2 (5 bases). The CDR3 totals 15 residues. Germline lookup yields CDR1 ENHRY and CDR2 SYGVKD. The V and J ends lost 2 bases and 5 bases respectively, with 14 bases between them. CDR3 nucleotide sequence: TGTGCCATCAGTGAGGCGGGTAGGAGAGTAGATACGCAGTATTTT. Amino acids: CAISEAGRRVDTQYF.

The chain is built from TRBV28 and TRBJ1-6, with a tentative D call TRBD1 (6 bases). V was clipped by 4 bases and J by 8 bases, with 24 bases between them. The CDR3 extends over 18 amino acids. Germline loops: CDR1 MDHEN, CDR2 SYDVKM. CDR3 sequence reads: CASSSLDSQGLRDSPLHF. In DNA form, the CDR3 reads TGTGCCAGCAGTTCCCTAGATTCCCAGGGGCTTAGGGATTCACCCCTCCACTTT. The whole variable domain, filled in from reference TRBV28 and TRBJ1-6, reads DVKVTQSSRYLVKRTGEKVFLECVQDMDHENMFWYRQDPGLGLRLIYFSYDVKMKEKGDIPEGYSVSREKKERFSLILESASTNQTSMYLCASSSLDSQGLRDSPLHFGNGTRLTVT.

The chain carries TRBV4-1 and TRBJ2-7; 11 positions agree with TRBD1. Per germline, CDR1 MGHRA and CDR2 YSYEKL. This CDR3 spans 16 amino acids. V lost 0 bases and J lost 3; bases outside the gene matches: 4. The chain's CDR3 is CASSQDPDRGLYEQYF. As DNA, the CDR3 is TGCGCCAGCAGCCAAGATCCGGACAGGGGGCTCTACGAGCAGTACTTC.

The chain combines TRBV6-4 with TRBJ2-3; 9 nucleotides agree with TRBD1. The V and J ends lost 7 bases and 3 bases, in that order; junction bases with no gene match: 8. The germline V gene encodes CDR1 MRHNA and CDR2 SNTAGT. The CDR3 contains 15 residues. The CDR3, as DNA: TGTGCCAGCACAGAGCGGACAGGGGCAACAGATACGCAGTATTTT. Translated, it gives CASTERTGATDTQYF.

The V gene is TRBV7-9, the J gene TRBJ1-2; D perhaps matches TRBD1 (6 bases). The CDR3 consists of 15 residues. Trimming removed 0 bases from V and 4 bases from J, with 12 bases in between. Germline V gene data show CDR1 as SEHNR and CDR2 as FQNEAQ (reference sequence). The CDR3 here is CASSLAGQPLYGYTF. CDR3 bases: TGTGCCAGCAGCTTAGCAGGACAGCCCCTCTATGGCTACACCTTC.